The 30 T cell receptor beta chains below come from one sample, sequenced in a study of T cells in localized non-small cell lung cancer. Measured with immunoSEQ multiplex PCR; TCRdb has only the in-frame clones, and not every one. The sample consists of 40,000 to 55,000 clones, around 81% of them appearing once. This material consisted of PBMCs, taken before any cancer treatment. All receptors derive from a woman aged 35 to 70 with stage II lung adenocarcinoma.

The V gene is TRBV6-1, the J gene TRBJ1-6; maybe TRBD1 (6 bases). Trimming stripped 5 bases from V and 5 bases from J, with 13 bases between. CDR3 length: 15 residues. Per germline, CDR1 MNHNS and CDR2 SASEGT. CDR3 DNA sequence: TGTGCCAGCAGTACGGACAGCAGTCATAATTCACCCCTCCACTTT. Its translation is CASSTDSSHNSPLHF.

The V gene is TRBV19, the J gene TRBJ2-6; no reliable D call. Per germline, CDR1 LNHDA and CDR2 SQIVND (reference sequence). CDR3 length: 13 amino acids. Between the trimmed V and J ends, which lost 9 bases and 0 bases, there was a span of 6 bases. The CDR3 region is CASLSSGANVLTF. The CDR3 nucleotides read TGTGCCAGCCTGAGCTCTGGGGCCAACGTCCTGACTTTC. The complete variable domain, with remaining parts taken from reference TRBV19 and TRBJ2-6, reads DGGITQSPKYLFRKEGQNVTLSCEQNLNHDAMYWYRQDPGQGLRLIYYSQIVNDFQKGDIAEGYSVSREKKESFPLTVTSAQKNPTAFYLCASLSSGANVLTFGAGSRLTVL.

The rearrangement joins TRBV7-8 to TRBJ2-7; D may match TRBD1 or TRBD2 (5 bases each). The germline CDR1 and CDR2 sequences are SGHVS and FQNEAQ. The CDR3 is 14 residues long. Trimming cost V 3 bases and J 2 bases, with 11 bases left between them. CDR3 bases: TGTGCCAGCAGCTTCGGGACGGACACCTACGAGCAGTACTTC. Its protein product is CASSFGTDTYEQYF.

The genes are TRBV5-1 and TRBJ2-3; D is possibly TRBD2 (6 bases). From germline, CDR1 is SGHRS and CDR2 YFSETQ. Trimming took off 6 bases at V and 6 bases at J, with 11 bases between the two ends. This CDR3 is 12 amino acids long. CDR3 sequence (DNA): TGCGCCAGCAAGGCGGGGTCGGATACGCAGTATTTT. As protein: CASKAGSDTQYF.

The chain couples TRBV7-2 to TRBJ2-1; maybe TRBD2 (5 bases). V lost 4 bases to trimming and J lost 13 bases, with 14 bases between them. CDR3 length: 12 residues. The germline V gene has CDR1 SGHTA and CDR2 FQGNSA. DNA of the CDR3: TGTGCCAGCAGCTCCAGCGGCCGCTCTCAGTTCTTC. The encoded protein is CASSSSGRSQFF.

The V call is TRBV7-3, the J call TRBJ2-7; no clear D. CDR1 SGHTA and CDR2 FQGTGA come from the germline V gene. CDR3 length equals 13 residues. V was shortened by 2 bases and J by 3 bases, with 8 bases between the two germline ends. The CDR3 DNA reads as TGTGCCAGCAGCTTAGTCCCTGGCTACGAGCAGTACTTC. It specifies CASSLVPGYEQYF.

This chain connects TRBV19 to TRBJ1-5, with D hard to call. Trimming took 6 bases from V and 2 from J, leaving 14 bases between them. The germline V gene has CDR1 LNHDA and CDR2 SQIVND (reference sequence). The CDR3 runs to 15 residues. This CDR3 reads CASRKSEKGNQPQHF. The CDR3 nucleotides read TGTGCCAGTAGGAAGTCCGAGAAGGGCAATCAGCCCCAGCATTTT.

J is TRBJ1-1 and V is TRBV9, with D tentatively TRBD1 (5 bases). V was trimmed by 1 base and J by 3 bases, leaving 13 bases between them. The CDR3 is 15 residues long. Germline CDR1 SGDLS, CDR2 YYNGEE. The CDR3 DNA is TGTGCCAGCAGCGTAATACAGGCGAGGGACACTGAAGCTTTCTTT. Encoded protein: CASSVIQARDTEAFF. Complete variable domain (other parts from reference TRBV9 and TRBJ1-1): DSGVTQTPKHLITATGQRVTLRCSPRSGDLSVYWYQQSLDQGLQFLIQYYNGEERAKGNILERFSAQQFPDLHSELNLSSLELGDSALYFCASSVIQARDTEAFFGQGTRLTVV.

CDR3 sequence (DNA): TGTGCCATCAGTGACTCGGGGGCCCCCTCCTACGAGCAGTACTTC. Translated: CAISDSGAPSYEQYF. V usage is TRBV10-3 and J usage is TRBJ2-7, with D perhaps matching TRBD1 or TRBD2 (6 bases each). Trimming pared 3 bases from V and 0 bases from J, leaving 12 bases between. CDR3 length: 15 amino acids. Germline CDR1 and CDR2: ENHRY and SYGVKD.

In its sample, this clone was seen once. V usage is TRBV30 and J usage is TRBJ2-7; the D call may be TRBD1 or TRBD2 (5 bases each). Germline lookup yields CDR1 GTSNPN and CDR2 SVGIG (reference sequence). The CDR3 has 14 residues. Trimming took off 0 bases at V and 5 bases at J, with 14 bases between the two ends. Here the CDR3 DNA reads TGTGCCTGGAGTGTGGGACCGACGCTGAACGAGCAGTACTTC. The encoded protein is CAWSVGPTLNEQYF.

The chain carries TRBV6-1 and TRBJ2-6; 7 bases map to TRBD1. This CDR3 spans 15 amino acids. Germline V gene lookup returns CDR1 MNHNS and CDR2 SASEGT. The V segment lost 6 bases and the J segment 0 bases; nucleotides outside the gene matches: 2. The CDR3 bases are TGTGCCAGCAGGGCAGGGGGCTCTGGGGCCAACGTCCTGACTTTC. It translates to CASRAGGSGANVLTF.

CDR3 in DNA: TGTGCCAGCAGTCCCCCGGGACAGTCTGGCGAGCAGTACTTC. Protein product: CASSPPGQSGEQYF. The chain combines TRBV27 with TRBJ2-7; 7 bases line up with TRBD1. The CDR3 runs 14 residues. Germline-derived CDR1 and CDR2 are MNHEY and SMNVEV (reference sequence). Trimming removed 5 bases from V and 6 bases from J; junction bases left unmatched: 10.

This sequence joins TRBV7-8 and TRBJ2-7; D ambiguous. The CDR3 length is 13 residues. Germline lookup yields CDR1 SGHVS and CDR2 FQNEAQ. The V gene lost 1 base and the J gene lost 3 bases, with 7 bases spanning the gap. In nucleotides, the CDR3 is TGTGCCAGCAGCTTAGGAGGTCTCTACGAGCAGTACTTC. The encoded protein is CASSLGGLYEQYF.

The CDR3 loop reads CASQGVLRTDTQYF. The CDR3 DNA reads TGTGCCAGTCAGGGGGTTCTACGCACAGATACGCAGTATTTT. V and J are TRBV6-5 and TRBJ2-3, with 7 bases matching TRBD1. Per germline, CDR1 MNHEY and CDR2 SVGAGI. V was clipped by 9 bases and J by 1 base; unmatched bases: 7. This CDR3 has 14 amino acids.

The chain links TRBV5-4 to TRBJ2-3; D is possibly TRBD2 (7 bases). The V gene's germline CDR1 is SGHNT and CDR2 YYREEE (reference sequence). This CDR3 spans 16 amino acids. V was trimmed by 0 bases and J by 6 bases, leaving 17 bases between them. CDR3 sequence: CASSLGGGGLSDTQYF. CDR3 nucleotide sequence: TGTGCCAGCAGCTTGGGGGGCGGGGGCCTCTCTGATACGCAGTATTTT. The whole variable domain, filled in from reference TRBV5-4 and TRBJ2-3, reads ETGVTQSPTHLIKTRGQQVTLRCSSQSGHNTVSWYQQALGQGPQFIFQYYREEENGRGNFPPRFSGLQFPNYSSELNVNALELDDSALYLCASSLGGGGLSDTQYFGPGTRLTVL.

This clone has just one count. The chain carries TRBV30 and TRBJ1-1; perhaps TRBD1 as D (5 bases). Trimming stripped 0 bases from V and 1 base from J, with 6 bases between. The CDR3 loop spans 13 amino acids. The germline V gene has CDR1 GTSNPN and CDR2 SVGIG (reference sequence). The CDR3 DNA is TGTGCCTGGAGTGTACAGGCGAACACTGAAGCTTTCTTT. The encoded protein is CAWSVQANTEAFF.

The chain employs TRBV6-6 and TRBJ1-2; D call uncertain. V was trimmed by 5 bases and J by 8 bases, leaving 15 bases between them. The CDR3 spans 13 residues. Germline V CDR1 and CDR2: MNHNY, SVGAGI (reference sequence). The CDR3 protein is CASSPGGWHGYTF. In DNA, the CDR3 is TGTGCCAGCAGTCCAGGAGGGTGGCACGGCTACACCTTC.

The J gene is TRBJ1-1, the V gene TRBV29-1; unclear D gene. The CDR3 runs 10 residues. Germline CDR1 reads SQVTM; CDR2 reads ANQGSEA. V gave up 8 bases and J gave up 4 bases, with 8 bases separating them. This chain's CDR3 is CSPTVTEAFF. The CDR3 DNA sequence: TGCAGCCCCACGGTCACTGAAGCTTTCTTT. Using reference TRBV29-1 and TRBJ1-1 for the parts outside the CDR3, the full variable domain is SAVISQKPSRDICQRGTSLTIQCQVDSQVTMMFWYRQQPGQSLTLIATANQGSEATYESGFVIDKFPISRPNLTFSTLTVSNMSPEDSSIYLCSPTVTEAFFGQGTRLTVV.

This clone came up a few times. The chain uses TRBV12-5 and TRBJ2-3; no clear D. Trimming took 1 base from V and 1 from J, leaving 3 bases between them. Germline V lookup: CDR1 LGHNT, CDR2 FRNRAP. The CDR3 is 13 amino acids. CDR3 region: CASGLGRTDTQYF. The CDR3 nucleotides are TGTGCTAGTGGTTTGGGCCGCACAGATACGCAGTATTTT.

The J gene is TRBJ1-2, the V gene TRBV29-1; TRBD1 aligns across 7 bases. Unmatched junction bases numbered 12, after V lost 3 bases and J lost 8 bases. Germline V gives CDR1 SQVTM, CDR2 ANQGSEA. The CDR3 has 14 amino acids. The CDR3 loop reads CSVERGGRGKGYTF. The CDR3 DNA reads as TGCAGCGTTGAGCGAGGGGGCAGGGGAAAAGGCTACACCTTC. The full variable domain, with the rest looked up from reference TRBV29-1 and TRBJ1-2, is SAVISQKPSRDICQRGTSLTIQCQVDSQVTMMFWYRQQPGQSLTLIATANQGSEATYESGFVIDKFPISRPNLTFSTLTVSNMSPEDSSIYLCSVERGGRGKGYTFGSGTRLTVV.

The rearrangement links TRBV6-1 to TRBJ2-7; tentatively, D is TRBD1 (6 bases). CDR3 length: 13 amino acids. V was shortened by 3 bases and J by 1 base, with 7 bases between the two germline ends. CDR1 MNHNS and CDR2 SASEGT come from the germline V gene. The CDR3 sequence is CASSETGSYEQYF. Written as DNA, the CDR3 is TGTGCCAGCAGTGAGACAGGATCCTACGAGCAGTACTTC.

This clone was recorded a few times. The CDR3 nucleotides read TGTGCCAGCAGCTCCACCTCATCCACTACTAATGAAAAACTGTTTTTT. Amino acids: CASSSTSSTTNEKLFF. The chain carries TRBV13 and TRBJ1-4; D ambiguous. The CDR3 runs 16 residues. Trimming cost V 4 bases and J 2 bases, with 14 bases left between them. Germline assignment: CDR1 PRHDT and CDR2 FYEKMQ (reference sequence).

CDR3 region: CASSSGVENTEAFF. The CDR3 nucleotides read TGTGCCAGCAGCTCAGGAGTAGAGAACACTGAAGCTTTCTTT. The chain employs TRBV7-9 and TRBJ1-1; D remains ambiguous. Germline V gene data show CDR1 as SEHNR and CDR2 as FQNEAQ (reference sequence). The CDR3 is made up of 14 amino acids. V gave up 4 bases and J gave up 1 base, with 10 bases separating them. The variable domain in full, completed from reference TRBV7-9 and TRBJ1-1, reads DTGVSQNPRHKITKRGQNVTFRCDPISEHNRLYWYRQTLGQGPEFLTYFQNEAQLEKSRLLSDRFSAERPKGSFSTLEIQRTEQGDSAMYLCASSSGVENTEAFFGQGTRLTVV.

The chain links TRBV18 to TRBJ1-5, with a weak D call TRBD1 (5 bases). Germline V lookup: CDR1 KGHSH, CDR2 LQKENI. V lost 6 bases to trimming and J lost 4 bases, with 10 bases between them. CDR3 length: 13 residues. DNA for the CDR3: TGTGCCAGCTCTCCGGGGCAGAATCAGCCCCAGCATTTT. Translation: CASSPGQNQPQHF.

J is TRBJ1-3 and V is TRBV10-2, with 10 positions matching TRBD1. The CDR3 covers 17 residues. Germline V gene lookup returns CDR1 WSHSY and CDR2 SAAADI. V shed 0 bases, J shed 8 bases, and the junction held 10 bases outside the gene matches. Here the CDR3 reads CASSESQGQGRTDTIYF. CDR3 bases: TGCGCCAGCAGTGAGTCGCAGGGACAGGGGAGAACGGACACCATATATTTT.

The chain recombines TRBV13 with TRBJ2-1; 10 bases align to TRBD1. This CDR3 contains 16 residues. V trimming: 5 bases; J trimming: 5 bases; junction bases outside the gene matches: 9. CDR1 is PRHDT and CDR2 is FYEKMQ in the germline V gene (reference sequence). The CDR3 DNA follows: TGTGCCAGCAGCGAACCCGGGACAGGGGTCCACAATGAGCAGTTCTTC. Amino acids: CASSEPGTGVHNEQFF.

The gene calls are TRBV28 and TRBJ2-2; D remains ambiguous. V gave up 4 bases and J gave up 9 bases, with 6 bases separating them. The CDR3 has 11 residues. Per germline, CDR1 MDHEN and CDR2 SYDVKM. This chain's CDR3 is CASSWGWELFF. The CDR3 DNA sequence: TGTGCCAGCAGTTGGGGATGGGAGCTGTTTTTT.

CDR3 loop: CASRPGGATGELFF. The CDR3 bases are TGCGCCAGCCGCCCCGGTGGAGCCACCGGGGAGCTGTTTTTT. The V and J genes are TRBV10-1 and TRBJ2-2; unclear D gene. With 8 bases removed from V and 4 bases from J, the gap between germline ends came to 14 bases. The CDR3 has 14 amino acids. From germline, CDR1 is WNHNN and CDR2 SYGVQD (reference sequence).

This clone was picked up one time. CDR3 nucleotide sequence: TGTGCCATCAGTTTTAGCGGGGGGCCGAAGGAGCAGTACTTC. Its translation is CAISFSGGPKEQYF. This chain connects TRBV10-3 to TRBJ2-7; 10 bases agree with TRBD2. The CDR3 contains 14 residues. The junction had 8 bases not matched to a gene; V was cut back by 5 bases and J by 7 bases. The germline CDR1 and CDR2 sequences are ENHRY and SYGVKD.

Turning to this clone: One end of the junction does not line up with germline, which may come from a read error. This chain joins TRBV7-7 and TRBJ2-7; D is possibly TRBD2 (5 bases). Germline loops: CDR1 SSHAT, CDR2 FNYEAQ (reference sequence). CDR3 length: 14 residues. The CDR3 sequence is CASSPLDGGDEQYF. CDR3 bases: TGTGCTAGCAGCCCATTGGACGGAGGAGACGAGCAGTACTTC.